Listed below are T cell receptor beta chains from one sample, sequenced in a study of blood T cell repertoires in COVID-19. Sequencing was performed with immunoSEQ multiplex PCR; in TCRdb, only in-frame clones are kept and a portion is missing. There are more than 200,000 clones in the sample; approximately 86% occur only once, and roughly 5% lies in the top ten. The material sequenced was peripheral blood. These receptors originate from a woman aged 55 to 70 with COVID-19, enrolled during active disease. Each CDR3 is given with its conserved first and last residue. The D gene is left open where the match is weak. The listing skips clone size in some rows; elsewhere it reads once, few, many or a size class.

d_call j_call clone_size v_call cdr3_nt cdr3_aa
TRBD1 TRBJ1-6 . TRBV10-3 TGTGCCATCAGTGGGACAGGAGGTGATAATTCACCCCTCCACTTT CAISGTGGDNSPLHF
TRBD2 TRBJ2-7 . TRBV19 TGTGCCAGTAGTACGACATCGGGAGGGCCACCCTACGAGCAGTACTTC CASSTTSGGPPYEQYF
. TRBJ1-4 . TRBV27 TGTGCCAGCAGTGGGGCCGGGAGGGGAGAGGAAAAACTGTTTTTT CASSGAGRGEEKLFF
. TRBJ2-5 . TRBV3-1/TRBV3-2 TGTGCCAGCAGCCAACGGGGGGCACAAGAGACCCAGTACTTC CASSQRGAQETQYF
. TRBJ1-4 . TRBV6-5 TGTGCCAGCAGTTACTCGCGCGGGGGAGAAAAACTGTTTTTT CASSYSRGGEKLFF
. TRBJ1-1 . TRBV24-1 TGTGCCACCAGGGACAGCCTAAACACTGAAGCTTTCTTT CATRDSLNTEAFF
TRBD1 TRBJ1-2 . TRBV30 TGTGCCTGGAATCCTCTCCCGGGACAGATCTATGGCTACACCTTC CAWNPLPGQIYGYTF
. TRBJ1-2 . TRBV4-2 TGTGCCAGCAGCCTTGCGTTAGCTAACTATGGCTACACCTTC CASSLALANYGYTF
TRBD1 TRBJ1-5 few TRBV6-5 TGTGCCAGCAGGCACTCAGGGGGGAGCAATCAGCCCCAGCATTTT CASRHSGGSNQPQHF
TRBD1 TRBJ1-2 . TRBV4-1 TGCGCCAGCAGCCCGCGGACAGGGGTTGGCTACACCTTC CASSPRTGVGYTF
. TRBJ1-1 . TRBV28 TGTGCCAGCATTGGGGGCGGCTATGGGACTGAAGCTTTCTTT CASIGGGYGTEAFF
. TRBJ2-5 . TRBV28 TGTGCCAGCAGTTCTACCGGCCAAGAGACCCAGTACTTC CASSSTGQETQYF
TRBD2 TRBJ2-3 . TRBV3-1/TRBV3-2 TGTGCCAGCACCTCAAGTCGCACTAGCGGGAACACAGATACGCAGTATTTT CASTSSRTSGNTDTQYF
TRBD2 TRBJ2-2 . TRBV18 TGTGCCAGCTCACCCCTCCCCGGTAGCGGGAGGGGAGAGGAGCTGTTTTTT CASSPLPGSGRGEELFF
TRBD2 TRBJ2-1 . TRBV3-1/TRBV3-2 TGTGCCAGCAGCCAAGCTTCTAGCGGGAGTAATGAGCAGTTCTTC CASSQASSGSNEQFF